The clone carrying this T cell receptor beta chain was seen only a few times. What it binds is not known. The data are from a study of blood T cells in healthy people across ages. Overall study results and limits: In long-lived donors, naive CD4+ cell counts and diversity exceeded those of aged donors. What prevented conclusive comparison of naive and antigen-experienced cells was that PBMCs were unsorted. Roughly linear age-related decline in beta diversity appeared, significant by age around 42.

Next came a second PCR, run for about 7 to 12 cycles, which used a sample-barcoded 5' primer along with a J-beta primer mix. One entry per CDR3 protein results from TCRdb running MiXCR on the 5' RACE reads. The table has approximately 1.5 million distinct CDR3 sequences, about 42% seen once. The CDR3 sequence is 15 residues long. V shed 5 bases, J shed 2 bases, and the junction held 7 bases outside the gene matches. The extraction recovered at least 6 micrograms of total RNA per sample. The TCR was taken from a young woman in good health. Sequencing used blood. The J gene is TRBJ1-2, the V gene TRBV12-3 or TRBV12-4; 8 bases are shared with TRBD1. In DNA form, the CDR3 reads TGTGCCAGCAGTCGCAGGACAGGGAGGAACTATGGCTACACCTTC. This encodes CASSRRTGRNYGYTF.